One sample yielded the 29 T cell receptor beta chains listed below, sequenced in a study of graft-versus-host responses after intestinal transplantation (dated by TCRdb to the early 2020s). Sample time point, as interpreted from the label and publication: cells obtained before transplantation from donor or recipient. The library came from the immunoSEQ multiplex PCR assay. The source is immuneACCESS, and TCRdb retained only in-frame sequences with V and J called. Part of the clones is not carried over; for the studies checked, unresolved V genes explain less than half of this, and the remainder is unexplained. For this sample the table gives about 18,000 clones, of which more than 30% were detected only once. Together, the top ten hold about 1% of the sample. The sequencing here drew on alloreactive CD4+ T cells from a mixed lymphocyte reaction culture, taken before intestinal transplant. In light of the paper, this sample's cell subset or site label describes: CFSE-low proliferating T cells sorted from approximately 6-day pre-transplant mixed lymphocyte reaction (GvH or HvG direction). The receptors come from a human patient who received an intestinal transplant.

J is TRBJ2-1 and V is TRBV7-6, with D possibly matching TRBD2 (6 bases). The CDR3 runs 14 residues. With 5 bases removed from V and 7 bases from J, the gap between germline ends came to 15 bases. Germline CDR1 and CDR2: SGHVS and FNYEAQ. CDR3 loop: CASSRADGGNEQFF. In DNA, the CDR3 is TGTGCCAGCAGCCGGGCTGATGGGGGGAATGAGCAGTTCTTC.

The CDR3 region has the DNA TGTGCCAGCAGCCCCCGCCCCCCGACAGGGATCCCCTACGAGCAGTACTTC. This translates into CASSPRPPTGIPYEQYF. The V gene is TRBV5-4, the J gene TRBJ2-7, with TRBD1 matching over 7 bases. The CDR3 is made up of 17 amino acids. V lost 4 bases and J lost 2; bases outside the gene matches: 15. The V gene's germline CDR1 is SGHNT and CDR2 YYREEE (reference sequence).

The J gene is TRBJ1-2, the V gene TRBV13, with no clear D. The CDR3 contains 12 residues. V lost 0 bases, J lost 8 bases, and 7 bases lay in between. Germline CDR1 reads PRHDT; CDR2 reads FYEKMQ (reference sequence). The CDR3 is CASSLGVAGYTF. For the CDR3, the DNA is TGTGCCAGCAGCTTAGGGGTTGCGGGCTACACCTTC.

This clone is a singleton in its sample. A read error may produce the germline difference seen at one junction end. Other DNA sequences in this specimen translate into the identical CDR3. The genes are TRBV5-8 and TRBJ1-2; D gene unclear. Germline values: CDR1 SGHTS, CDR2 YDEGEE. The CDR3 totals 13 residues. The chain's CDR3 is CASSRYGIYGYTF. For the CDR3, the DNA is TGCGCCAGCAGCCGTTACGGGATATATGGCTACACCTTC.

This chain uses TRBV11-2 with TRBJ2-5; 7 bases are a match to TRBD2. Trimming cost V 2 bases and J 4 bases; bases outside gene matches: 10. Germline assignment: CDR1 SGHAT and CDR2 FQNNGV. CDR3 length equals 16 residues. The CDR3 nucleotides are TGTGCCAGCAGCTTATGGAGGACTAGTGAATTAGAGACCCAGTACTTC. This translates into CASSLWRTSELETQYF.

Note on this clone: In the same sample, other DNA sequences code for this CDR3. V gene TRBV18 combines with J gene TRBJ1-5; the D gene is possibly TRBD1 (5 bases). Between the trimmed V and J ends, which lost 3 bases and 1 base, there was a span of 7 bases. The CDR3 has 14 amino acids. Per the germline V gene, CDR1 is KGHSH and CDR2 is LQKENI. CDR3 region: CASSPRDSNQPQHF. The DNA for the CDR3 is TGTGCCAGCTCACCCAGGGACAGCAATCAGCCCCAGCATTTT.

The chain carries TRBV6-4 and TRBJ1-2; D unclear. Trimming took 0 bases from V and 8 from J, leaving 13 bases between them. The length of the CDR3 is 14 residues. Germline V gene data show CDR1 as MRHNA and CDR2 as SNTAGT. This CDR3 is CASSDSREGRGYTF. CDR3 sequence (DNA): TGTGCCAGCAGTGACTCGAGGGAGGGTCGGGGCTACACCTTC.

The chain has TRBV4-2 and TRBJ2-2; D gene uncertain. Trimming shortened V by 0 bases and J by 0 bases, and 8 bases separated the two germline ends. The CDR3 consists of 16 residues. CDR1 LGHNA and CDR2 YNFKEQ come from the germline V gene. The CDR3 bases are TGTGCCAGCAGCCAAGATTCGAGATCGAACACCGGGGAGCTGTTTTTT. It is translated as CASSQDSRSNTGELFF.

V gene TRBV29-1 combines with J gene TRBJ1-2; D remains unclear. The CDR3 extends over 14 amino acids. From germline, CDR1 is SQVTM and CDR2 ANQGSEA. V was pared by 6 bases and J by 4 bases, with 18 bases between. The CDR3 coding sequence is TGCAGCGTCCAAAAGGGAGGGCAGAGCTATGGCTACACCTTC. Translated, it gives CSVQKGGQSYGYTF.

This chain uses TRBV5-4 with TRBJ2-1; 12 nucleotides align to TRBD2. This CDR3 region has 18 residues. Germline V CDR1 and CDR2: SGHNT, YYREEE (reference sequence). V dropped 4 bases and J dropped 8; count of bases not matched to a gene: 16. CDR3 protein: CASSRGRASGGAMDEQFF. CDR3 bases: TGTGCCAGCAGCCGGGGTCGGGCTAGCGGGGGGGCTATGGATGAGCAGTTCTTC.

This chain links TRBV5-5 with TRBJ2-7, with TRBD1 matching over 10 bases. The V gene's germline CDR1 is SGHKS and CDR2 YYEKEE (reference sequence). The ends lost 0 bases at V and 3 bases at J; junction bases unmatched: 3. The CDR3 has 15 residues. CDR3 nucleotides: TGTGCCAGCAGCTTGGCGGGACAGGGGTTCTACGAGCAGTACTTC. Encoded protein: CASSLAGQGFYEQYF.

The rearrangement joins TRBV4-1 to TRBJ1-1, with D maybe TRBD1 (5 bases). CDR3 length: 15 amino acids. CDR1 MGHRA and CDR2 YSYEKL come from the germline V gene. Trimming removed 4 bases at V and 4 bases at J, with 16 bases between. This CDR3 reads CASSRGVNRGTEAFF. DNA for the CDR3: TGCGCCAGCAGCCGAGGGGTCAACCGGGGCACTGAAGCTTTCTTT.

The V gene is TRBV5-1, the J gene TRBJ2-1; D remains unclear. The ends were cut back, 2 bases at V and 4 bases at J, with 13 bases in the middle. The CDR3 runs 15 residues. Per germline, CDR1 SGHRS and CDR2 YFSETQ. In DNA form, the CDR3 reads TGCGCCAGCAGCTTTCATCAGGTGACATACAATGAGCAGTTCTTC. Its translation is CASSFHQVTYNEQFF.

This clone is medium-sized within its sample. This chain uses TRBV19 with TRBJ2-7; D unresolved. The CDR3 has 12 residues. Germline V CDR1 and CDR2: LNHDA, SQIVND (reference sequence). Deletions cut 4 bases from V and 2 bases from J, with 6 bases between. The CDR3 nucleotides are TGTGCCAGTAGTACAACAGCCTACGAGCAGTACTTC. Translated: CASSTTAYEQYF.

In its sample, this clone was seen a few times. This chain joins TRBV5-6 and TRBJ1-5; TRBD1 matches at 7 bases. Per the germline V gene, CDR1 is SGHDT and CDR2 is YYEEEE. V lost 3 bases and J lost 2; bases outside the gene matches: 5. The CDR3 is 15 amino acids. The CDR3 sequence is CASSSRQGGNQPQHF. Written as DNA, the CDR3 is TGTGCCAGCAGCTCTAGACAGGGCGGCAATCAGCCCCAGCATTTT.

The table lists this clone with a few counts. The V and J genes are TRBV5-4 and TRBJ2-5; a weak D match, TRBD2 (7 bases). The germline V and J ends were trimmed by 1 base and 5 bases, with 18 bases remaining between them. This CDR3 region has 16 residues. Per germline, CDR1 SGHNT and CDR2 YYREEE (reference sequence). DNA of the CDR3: TGTGCCAGCAGCTTGTTTGGTGGGGGCGGGGGTGAGACCCAGTACTTC. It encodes CASSLFGGGGGETQYF.

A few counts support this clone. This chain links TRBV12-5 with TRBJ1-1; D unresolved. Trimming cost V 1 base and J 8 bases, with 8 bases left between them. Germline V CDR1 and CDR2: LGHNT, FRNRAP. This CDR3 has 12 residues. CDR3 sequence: CASGLEVGEAFF. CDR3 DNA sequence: TGTGCTAGTGGTTTGGAGGTGGGAGAAGCTTTCTTT.

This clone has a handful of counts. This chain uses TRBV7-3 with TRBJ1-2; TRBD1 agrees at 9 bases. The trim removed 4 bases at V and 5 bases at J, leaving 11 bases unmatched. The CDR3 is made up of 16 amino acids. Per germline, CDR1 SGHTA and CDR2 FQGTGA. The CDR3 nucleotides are TGTGCCAGCAGCTCCATCAACCGGGACAGGGTGTATGGCTACACCTTC. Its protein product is CASSSINRDRVYGYTF.

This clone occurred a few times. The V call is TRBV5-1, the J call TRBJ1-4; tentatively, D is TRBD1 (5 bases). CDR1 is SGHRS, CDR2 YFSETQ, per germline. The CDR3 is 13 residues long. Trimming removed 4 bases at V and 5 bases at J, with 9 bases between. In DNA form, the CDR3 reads TGCGCCAGCAGCCCGGGACCAAATGAAAAACTGTTTTTT. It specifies CASSPGPNEKLFF.

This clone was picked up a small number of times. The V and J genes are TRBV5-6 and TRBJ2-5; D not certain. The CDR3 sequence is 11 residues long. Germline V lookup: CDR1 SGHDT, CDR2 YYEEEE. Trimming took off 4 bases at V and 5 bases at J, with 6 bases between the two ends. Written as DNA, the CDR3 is TGTGCCAGCAGCACCAGGGAGACCCAGTACTTC. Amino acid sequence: CASSTRETQYF. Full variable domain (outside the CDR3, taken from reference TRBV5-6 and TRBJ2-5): DAGVTQSPTHLIKTRGQQVTLRCSPKSGHDTVSWYQQALGQGPQFIFQYYEEEERQRGNFPDRFSGHQFPNYSSELNVNALLLGDSALYLCASSTRETQYFGPGTRLLVL.

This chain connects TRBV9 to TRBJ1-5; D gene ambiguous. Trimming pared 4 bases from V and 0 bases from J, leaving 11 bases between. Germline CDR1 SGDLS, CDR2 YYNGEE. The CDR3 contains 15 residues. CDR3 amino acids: CASSSTANSNQPQHF. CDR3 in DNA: TGTGCCAGCAGCTCAACGGCGAATAGCAATCAGCCCCAGCATTTT. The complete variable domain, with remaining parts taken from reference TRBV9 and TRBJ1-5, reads DSGVTQTPKHLITATGQRVTLRCSPRSGDLSVYWYQQSLDQGLQFLIQYYNGEERAKGNILERFSAQQFPDLHSELNLSSLELGDSALYFCASSSTANSNQPQHFGDGTRLSIL.

For the CDR3, the DNA is TGCGCCAGCAGCTTGGTTAGCGGGGGCTACAATGAGCAGTTCTTC. Its protein is CASSLVSGGYNEQFF. The chain uses TRBV5-1 and TRBJ2-1; 9 bases map to TRBD2. After removal of 0 bases from V and 3 bases from J, the junction contained 1 base not matched to a gene. CDR3 size: 15 residues. Germline V lookup: CDR1 SGHRS, CDR2 YFSETQ.

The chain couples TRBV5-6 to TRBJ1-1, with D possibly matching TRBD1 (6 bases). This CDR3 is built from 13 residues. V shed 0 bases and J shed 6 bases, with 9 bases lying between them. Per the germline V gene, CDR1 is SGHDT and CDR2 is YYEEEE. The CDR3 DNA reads TGTGCCAGCAGCTTGGGGGGGGCCCCTGAAGCTTTCTTT. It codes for CASSLGGAPEAFF.

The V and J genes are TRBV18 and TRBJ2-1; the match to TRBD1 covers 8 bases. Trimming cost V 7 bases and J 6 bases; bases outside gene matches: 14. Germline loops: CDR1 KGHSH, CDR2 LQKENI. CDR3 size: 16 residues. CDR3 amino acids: CASFRSNRGRTNEQFF. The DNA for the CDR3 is TGTGCCAGCTTCCGCTCCAACAGGGGGAGGACCAATGAGCAGTTCTTC. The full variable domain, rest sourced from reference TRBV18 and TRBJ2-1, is NAGVMQNPRHLVRRRGQEARLRCSPMKGHSHVYWYRQLPEEGLKFMVYLQKENIIDESGMPKERFSAEFPKEGPSILRIQQVVRGDSAAYFCASFRSNRGRTNEQFFGPGTRLTVL.

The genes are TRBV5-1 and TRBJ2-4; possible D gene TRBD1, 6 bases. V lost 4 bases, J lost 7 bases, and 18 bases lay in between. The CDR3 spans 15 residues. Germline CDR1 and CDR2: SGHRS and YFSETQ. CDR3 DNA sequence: TGCGCCAGCAGCCTAGGGGGACCCCTAGGGAACATTCAGTACTTC. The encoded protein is CASSLGGPLGNIQYF. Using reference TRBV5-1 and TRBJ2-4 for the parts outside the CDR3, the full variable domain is KAGVTQTPRYLIKTRGQQVTLSCSPISGHRSVSWYQQTPGQGLQFLFEYFSETQRNKGNFPGRFSGRQFSNSRSEMNVSTLELGDSALYLCASSLGGPLGNIQYFGAGTRLSVL.

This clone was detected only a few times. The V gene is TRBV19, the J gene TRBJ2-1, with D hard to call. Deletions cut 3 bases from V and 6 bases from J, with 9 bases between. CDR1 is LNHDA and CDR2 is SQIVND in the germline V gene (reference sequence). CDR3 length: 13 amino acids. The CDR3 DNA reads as TGTGCCAGTAGTATGGCTGGGTTCAATGAGCAGTTCTTC. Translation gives CASSMAGFNEQFF. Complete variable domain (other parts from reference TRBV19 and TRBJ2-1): DGGITQSPKYLFRKEGQNVTLSCEQNLNHDAMYWYRQDPGQGLRLIYYSQIVNDFQKGDIAEGYSVSREKKESFPLTVTSAQKNPTAFYLCASSMAGFNEQFFGPGTRLTVL.

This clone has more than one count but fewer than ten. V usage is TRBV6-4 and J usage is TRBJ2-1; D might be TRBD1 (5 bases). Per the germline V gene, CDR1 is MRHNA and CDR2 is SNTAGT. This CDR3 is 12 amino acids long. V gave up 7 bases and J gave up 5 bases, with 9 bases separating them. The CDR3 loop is CASKSRDNEQFF. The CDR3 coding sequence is TGTGCCAGCAAAAGCAGGGACAATGAGCAGTTCTTC.

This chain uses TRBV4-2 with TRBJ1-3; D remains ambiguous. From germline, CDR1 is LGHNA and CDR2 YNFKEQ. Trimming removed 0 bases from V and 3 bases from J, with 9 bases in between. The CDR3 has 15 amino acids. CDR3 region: CASSQDRHLGNTIYF. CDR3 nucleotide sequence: TGTGCCAGCAGCCAAGATCGCCACCTTGGAAACACCATATATTTT.

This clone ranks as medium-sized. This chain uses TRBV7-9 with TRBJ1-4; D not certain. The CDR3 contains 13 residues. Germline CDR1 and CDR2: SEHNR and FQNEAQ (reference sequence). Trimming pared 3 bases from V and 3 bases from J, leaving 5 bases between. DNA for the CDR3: TGTGCCAGCAGCTTCCGGGCTAATGAAAAACTGTTTTTT. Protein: CASSFRANEKLFF.